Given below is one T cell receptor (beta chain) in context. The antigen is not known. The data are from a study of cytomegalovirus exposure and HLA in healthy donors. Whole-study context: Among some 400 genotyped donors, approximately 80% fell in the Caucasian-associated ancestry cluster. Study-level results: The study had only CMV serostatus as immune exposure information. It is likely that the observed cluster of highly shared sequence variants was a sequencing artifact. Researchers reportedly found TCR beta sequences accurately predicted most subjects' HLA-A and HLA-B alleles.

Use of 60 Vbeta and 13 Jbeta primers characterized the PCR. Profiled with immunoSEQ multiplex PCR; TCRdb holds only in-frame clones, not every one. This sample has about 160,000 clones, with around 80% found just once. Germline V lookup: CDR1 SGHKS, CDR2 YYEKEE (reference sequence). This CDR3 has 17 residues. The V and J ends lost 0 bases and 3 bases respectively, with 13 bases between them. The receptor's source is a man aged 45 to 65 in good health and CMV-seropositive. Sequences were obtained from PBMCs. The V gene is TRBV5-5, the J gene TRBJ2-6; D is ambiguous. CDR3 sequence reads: CASSLATGSSGANVLTF. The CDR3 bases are TGTGCCAGCAGCTTGGCGACTGGTTCTAGTGGGGCCAACGTCCTGACTTTC.